The 12 T cell receptor beta chains below all came from one sample that was sequenced in a study of CD8 T cells in ankylosing spondylitis. TCRdb reanalysed the 5' RACE reads using MiXCR and keeps one entry per CDR3 protein. The sample carries 200,000 to 250,000 distinct CDR3 sequences, roughly 25% recorded once. Sequencing was done on a sample of blood, either unsorted or a sorted T cell fraction (not recorded which). The receptor set was obtained from a male donor with ankylosing spondylitis or in good health (not recorded which).

This sequence joins TRBV20-1 and TRBJ2-3; 8 bases map to TRBD1. The V and J ends lost 4 bases and 0 bases, in that order; junction bases with no gene match: 3. The CDR3 covers 14 residues. Looked up from germline, CDR1 is DFQATT and CDR2 is SNEGSKA (reference sequence). The CDR3 spells CSATYRGSTDTQYF. The CDR3 DNA reads as TGCAGTGCTACATACAGGGGGAGCACAGATACGCAGTATTTT.

This sequence joins TRBV20-1 and TRBJ2-1, with TRBD2 matching 11 bases. This CDR3 comprises 15 residues. The germline gives CDR1 DFQATT, CDR2 SNEGSKA (reference sequence). The V gene end was trimmed by 4 bases and the J gene end by 4 bases; junction bases not matched to a gene: 6. CDR3 sequence: CSATVAGGPYNEQFF. In DNA form, the CDR3 reads TGCAGTGCTACCGTAGCGGGAGGGCCTTACAATGAGCAGTTCTTC.

The chain carries TRBV9 and TRBJ2-3, with D perhaps TRBD1 or TRBD2 (5 bases each). The V end lost 2 bases, the J end lost 1 base, and 8 bases lay between the germline ends. This CDR3 contains 14 residues. Looked up from germline, CDR1 is SGDLS and CDR2 is YYNGEE. The DNA of the CDR3 is TGTGCCAGCAGCGTCACGGGACGCACAGATACGCAGTATTTT. This codes for CASSVTGRTDTQYF.

This clonotype was seen a single time. The rearrangement joins TRBV20-1 to TRBJ1-5; tentative D call: TRBD1 (5 bases). Germline-derived CDR1 and CDR2 are DFQATT and SNEGSKA (reference sequence). The V end lost 4 bases, the J end lost 3 bases, and 16 bases lay between the germline ends. The CDR3 loop spans 15 amino acids. CDR3 DNA sequence: TGCAGTGCTAAAGCCGACAGCGTGGACAATCAGCCCCAGCATTTT. Translation gives CSAKADSVDNQPQHF.

This clonotype was recorded a few times. J is TRBJ2-7 and V is TRBV29-1; 9 nucleotides line up with TRBD1. The CDR3 sequence is 14 residues long. Per the germline V gene, CDR1 is SQVTM and CDR2 is ANQGSEA. V shed 1 base and J 3 bases; nucleotides not matched to a gene: 4. In nucleotides, the CDR3 is TGCAGCGTTGAAGGGGCGGACAGGGGCTACGAGCAGTACTTC. Encoded protein: CSVEGADRGYEQYF.

Notes on this clonotype: This could be a read error, since a much larger clone is one nucleotide away. V is TRBV5-1 and J is TRBJ2-1, with 8 nucleotides matching TRBD2. The trim removed 4 bases at V and 6 bases at J, leaving 9 bases unmatched. The germline gives CDR1 SGHRS, CDR2 YFSETQ. This CDR3 has 15 amino acids. CDR3 region: CASSIGLAATNEQFF. The CDR3 DNA is TGCGCCAGCAGCATAGGACTAGCAGCCACCAATGAGCAGTTCTTC.

This clonotype was observed at least ten times. It is unclear where the CDR3 begins or ends on the DNA, so no DNA is shown, and the CDR3 is as TCRdb lists it. The chain recombines TRBV12-3 or TRBV12-4 with TRBJ2-2; whether TRBD1, the table's D call, matches the DNA was not checked. 15 amino acids form the CDR3, both terminal residues included. CDR3 protein: CASSPDRSSGELFFF.

The CDR3 DNA reads as TGCAGTGCCATACTAGCGGGAGGGCCTGGCGGGGAGCTGTTTTTT. Translated: CSAILAGGPGGELFF. This chain connects TRBV20-1 to TRBJ2-2; 13 bases are shared with TRBD2. Looked up from germline, CDR1 is DFQATT and CDR2 is SNEGSKA (reference sequence). Trimming removed 6 bases from V and 7 bases from J; junction bases left unmatched: 8. The CDR3 spans 15 residues.

This clonotype was seen many times. This chain connects TRBV5-6 to TRBJ2-1; a possible D gene is TRBD2 (5 bases). This CDR3 contains 12 residues. CDR1 is SGHDT and CDR2 is YYEEEE in the germline V gene. The V and J ends lost 3 bases and 8 bases respectively, with 9 bases between them. The CDR3 protein is CASSSTSYEQFF. CDR3 nucleotides: TGTGCCAGCAGCTCTACTAGTTATGAGCAGTTCTTC.

This clonotype was observed many times. The rearrangement links TRBV6-4 to TRBJ2-1, with unresolved D. Per the germline V gene, CDR1 is MRHNA and CDR2 is SNTAGT. The CDR3 covers 14 residues. The V end lost 2 bases, the J end lost 4 bases, and 9 bases lay between the germline ends. The CDR3 nucleotides are TGTGCCAGCAGTGACGGCAATCGATACAATGAGCAGTTCTTC. Translating it yields CASSDGNRYNEQFF.

This clonotype appeared many times. The chain carries TRBV7-9 and TRBJ2-5; D is possibly TRBD2 (6 bases). Trimming shortened V by 1 base and J by 8 bases, and 17 bases separated the two germline ends. The CDR3 runs to 15 residues. Per the germline V gene, CDR1 is SEHNR and CDR2 is FQNEAQ (reference sequence). The CDR3 loop reads CASSLEGTWVITQYF. In DNA, the CDR3 is TGTGCCAGCAGCTTAGAGGGGACTTGGGTTATAACCCAGTACTTC. The variable domain in full, completed from reference TRBV7-9 and TRBJ2-5, reads DTGVSQNPRHKITKRGQNVTFRCDPISEHNRLYWYRQTLGQGPEFLTYFQNEAQLEKSRLLSDRFSAERPKGSFSTLEIQRTEQGDSAMYLCASSLEGTWVITQYFGPGTRLLVL.

The chain has TRBV5-1 and TRBJ2-5; 7 bases are shared with TRBD2. Germline CDR1 is SGHRS and CDR2 is YFSETQ. J gave up 4 bases and V 4 bases, and 10 bases lay outside the gene matches. The CDR3 loop spans 15 amino acids. CDR3 in DNA: TGCGCCAGCAGCCCCGCTCTGGGAGGGCCAGAGACCCAGTACTTC. Its protein product is CASSPALGGPETQYF.